This entry concerns a single T cell receptor (beta chain). It lacks a known antigen. The record has no base qualities; no much larger clone is one base away. This specimen belongs to a study of shared clonotypes between healthy human individuals (TCRdb year 2020). Turning to the overall study: A few men and a couple of women, aged 18 to 49 years, made up the cohort. Different laboratories and diverse techniques were used to prepare libraries and sequence TCR repertoires, to increase sequencing depth and limit assay-specific biases. Each donor's leukapheresis produced roughly between about 0.8 and 10 billion PBMCs. Per donor, three plates each were used for CD4 naive and CD4 memory, two for CD8 naive, and one for CD8 memory. The study deeply sequenced blood TCR repertoires of about 5 healthy adults to estimate repertoire size and the extent of clonotype sharing between individuals.

TCR CDR3 regions were amplified from genomic DNA by multiplex PCR using the deep immunoSEQ assay. Genomic DNA extracted from each cell subset was distributed evenly over all wells of several immunoSEQ 96-well plates, and each plate served as one replicate. For sorted subsets, around 0.2 ug of genomic DNA, equivalent to some 30,000 T cell genomes, went into each replicate PCR. The purified libraries were quantified using a Qubit 3.0 fluorometer, sized with a Bioanalyzer 2100, and then quantified again using the KAPA Library Quantification kit. Every immunoSEQ 96-well plate was sequenced on a separate single-read 150-cycle Illumina NextSeq 550 flow cell. On the authors' methods: Because the immunoSEQ output held only junctional sequences and lacked quality scores, the filtering could not match the filtering applied to full-length reads. To assign V/J genes and CDR3, sequences were annotated using PyIR, a Python wrapper for IgBLAST v1.9, with IMGT germline references. Reads were filtered out if the reads had weak V/J assignments (E-value above 1e-6), no CDR3, stop codons, out-of-frame junctions, or ambiguous translated residues. V3J clonotypes were defined as sequences sharing the same inferred V gene, J gene, and CDR3 amino acid sequence. Percentage overlap between repertoires was computed as shared unique clonotypes divided by the size of the smaller repertoire. Three approaches were used to assess repertoire richness: RTK rarefaction, the Chao1 estimator, and Recon v2.1 estimates of unobserved clonotypes. OLGA was used to compute generation probabilities for all TCRbeta clonotypes that the gDNA method yielded from four donors. TCRdb limited this immuneACCESS table to in-frame rearrangements with V and J called. A share of clones is missing; checked studies link under half to unresolved V genes, and the rest is unexplained. That table supplies the V and J calls and clone size; D and trimming were determined from the DNA. This sample lists fewer than 1 million clones; roughly 96% were detected once. The ten largest clonotypes hold under 0.3% of the sample.

On the study overall, not on this receptor specifically: The small number of donors limited the genetic and exposure-history diversity represented. Across a handful of donors, about 5.2% of naive CD4, 3.5% of naive CD8, around 2.5% of memory CD4, and roughly 0.41% of memory CD8 clonotypes were shared. Sampling was restricted to blood, and TCR repertoires in tissue are likely to differ from TCR repertoires in blood. Even with the large sequencing depth, rarefaction of the sorted-subset datasets indicated that sequencing was incomplete. Naive subsets generally had larger estimated clonotype richness than memory subsets. Pairwise subsampling indicated that sequencing depth was expected to affect the degree of clonotype sharing among donors. Compared with non-shared clonotypes, clonotypes shared by all four sorted-subset donors had higher generation probabilities.

CD8 naive samples were CD45RO-negative cells positively selected for CCR7, giving a CD45RA+CCR7+ population that excluded TemRA cells. Donors were healthy HIV-negative adults with no recently reported acute infections or vaccinations. All donors were Caucasian adults living in Nashville, Tennessee, USA. Blood was obtained by leukapheresis, after which PBMCs were separated by Ficoll-Histopaque density gradient centrifugation and cryopreserved in liquid nitrogen vapor phase. Analytical flow cytometry was used to check the purity and quantity of each magnetically sorted T cell population. Each sorted fraction had its genomic DNA isolated and then quantified by UV absorbance on a Nanodrop 2000c. The junction shows trimming of 4 bases on V and 1 base on J, plus 5 bases between the germline ends. The CDR3 covers 12 residues, taking in both the cysteine and the phenylalanine. The DNA shown is the 36-base CDR3, in frame from base 1. The germline V gene encodes CDR1 SGHNT and CDR2 YYREEE (reference sequence).

The sequence was collected from a man aged 25 to 40 in good health. The material sequenced was naive CD8+ T cells sorted from blood. The sample's cell subset or site label is to be understood as: CD45RA+CCR7+. The chain is made from TRBV5-4 and TRBJ1-1; no confident D gene assignment can be made. The CDR3 amino acid sequence is: CASSVGNTEAFF. The DNA sequence reads TGTGCCAGCAGCGTCGGGAACACTGAAGCTTTCTTT.